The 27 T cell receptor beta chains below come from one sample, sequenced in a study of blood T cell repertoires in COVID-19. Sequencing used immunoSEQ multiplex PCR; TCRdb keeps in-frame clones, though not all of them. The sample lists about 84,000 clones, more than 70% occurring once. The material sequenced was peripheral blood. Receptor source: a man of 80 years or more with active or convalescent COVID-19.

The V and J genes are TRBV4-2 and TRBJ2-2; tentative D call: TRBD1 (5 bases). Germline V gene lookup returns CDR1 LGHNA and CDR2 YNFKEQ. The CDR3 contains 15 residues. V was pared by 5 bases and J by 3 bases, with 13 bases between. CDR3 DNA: TGTGCCAGCAGCAGCAACTTAGGGGACACCGGGGAGCTGTTTTTT. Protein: CASSSNLGDTGELFF.

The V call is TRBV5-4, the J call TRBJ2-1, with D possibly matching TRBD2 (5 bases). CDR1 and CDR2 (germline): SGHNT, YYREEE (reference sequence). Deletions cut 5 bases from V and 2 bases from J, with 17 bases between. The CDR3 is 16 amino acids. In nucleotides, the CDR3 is TGTGCCAGCAGTCCCACATTATCCGGGACCTACAATGAGCAGTTCTTC. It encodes CASSPTLSGTYNEQFF.

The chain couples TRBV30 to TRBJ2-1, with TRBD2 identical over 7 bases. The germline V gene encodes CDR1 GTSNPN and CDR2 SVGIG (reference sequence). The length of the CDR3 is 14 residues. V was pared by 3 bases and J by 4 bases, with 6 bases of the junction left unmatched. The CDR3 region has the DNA TGTGCCTGGAGCCAAACGGGGGGTTACAATGAGCAGTTCTTC. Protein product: CAWSQTGGYNEQFF.

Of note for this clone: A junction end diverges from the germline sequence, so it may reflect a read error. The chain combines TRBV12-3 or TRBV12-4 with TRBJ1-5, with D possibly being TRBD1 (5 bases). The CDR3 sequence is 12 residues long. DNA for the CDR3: TGTGCCAGCAGTTTAGCGCTACGGGGGTTCTATTTT. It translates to CASSLALRGFYF.

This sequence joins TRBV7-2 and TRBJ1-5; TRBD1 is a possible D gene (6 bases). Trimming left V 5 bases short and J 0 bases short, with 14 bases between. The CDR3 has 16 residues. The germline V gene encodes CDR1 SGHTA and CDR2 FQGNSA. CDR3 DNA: TGTGCCAGCAGCCCCCGGACAGCTTATAGCAATCAGCCCCAGCATTTT. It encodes CASSPRTAYSNQPQHF.

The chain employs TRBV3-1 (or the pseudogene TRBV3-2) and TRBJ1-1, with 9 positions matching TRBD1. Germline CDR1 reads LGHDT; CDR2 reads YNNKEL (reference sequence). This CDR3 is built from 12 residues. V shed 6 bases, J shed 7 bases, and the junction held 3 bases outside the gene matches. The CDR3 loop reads CASRNRGLEAFF. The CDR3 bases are TGTGCCAGCAGGAACAGGGGGCTTGAAGCTTTCTTT.

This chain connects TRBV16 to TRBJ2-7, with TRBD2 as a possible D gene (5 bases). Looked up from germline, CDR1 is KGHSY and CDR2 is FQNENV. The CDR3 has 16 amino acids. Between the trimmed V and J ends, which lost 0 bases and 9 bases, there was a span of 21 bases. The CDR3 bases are TGTGCCAGCAGCCAATCGATTGGTGGACTGAGTGGGTTGCAGTACTTC. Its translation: CASSQSIGGLSGLQYF.

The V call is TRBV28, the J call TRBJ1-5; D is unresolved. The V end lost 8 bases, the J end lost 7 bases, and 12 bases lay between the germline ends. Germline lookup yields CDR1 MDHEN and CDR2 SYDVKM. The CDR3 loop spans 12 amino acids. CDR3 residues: CASAQAVQPQHF. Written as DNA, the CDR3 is TGTGCCAGCGCCCAGGCCGTACAGCCCCAGCATTTT.

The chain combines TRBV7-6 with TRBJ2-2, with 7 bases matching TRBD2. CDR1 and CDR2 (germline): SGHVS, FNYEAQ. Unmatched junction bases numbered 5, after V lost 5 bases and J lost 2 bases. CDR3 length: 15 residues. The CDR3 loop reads CASSPAGPNTGELFF. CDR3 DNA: TGTGCCAGCAGCCCAGCGGGGCCCAACACCGGGGAGCTGTTTTTT.

The CDR3 region has the DNA TGTGCCAGCAGCTTGAACAGCCTTAATTCACCCCTCCACTTT. Protein product: CASSLNSLNSPLHF. V usage is TRBV5-4 and J usage is TRBJ1-6; D call uncertain. CDR1 is SGHNT, CDR2 YYREEE, per germline (reference sequence). Deletions cut 1 base from V and 6 bases from J, with 8 bases between. This CDR3 is built from 14 residues.

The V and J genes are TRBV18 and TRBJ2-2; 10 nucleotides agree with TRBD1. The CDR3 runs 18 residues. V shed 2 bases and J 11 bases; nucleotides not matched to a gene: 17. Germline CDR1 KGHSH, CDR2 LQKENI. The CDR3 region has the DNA TGTGCCAGCTCACCAAGACAGGGGGCGGCGACTACCAGTTTAGAGCTGTTTTTT. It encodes CASSPRQGAATTSLELFF.

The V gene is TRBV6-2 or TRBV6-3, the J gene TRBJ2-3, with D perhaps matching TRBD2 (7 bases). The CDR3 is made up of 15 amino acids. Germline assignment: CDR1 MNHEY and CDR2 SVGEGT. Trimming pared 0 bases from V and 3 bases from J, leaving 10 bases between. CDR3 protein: CASSYSAGATDTQYF. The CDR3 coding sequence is TGTGCCAGCAGTTACTCGGCGGGGGCTACAGATACGCAGTATTTT.

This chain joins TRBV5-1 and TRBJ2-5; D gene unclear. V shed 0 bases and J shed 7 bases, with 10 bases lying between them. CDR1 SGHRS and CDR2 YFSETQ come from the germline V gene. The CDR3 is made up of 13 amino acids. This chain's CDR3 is CASSLDSGGTQYF. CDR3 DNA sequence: TGCGCCAGCAGCTTGGATTCCGGTGGGACCCAGTACTTC. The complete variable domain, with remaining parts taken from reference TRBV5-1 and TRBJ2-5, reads KAGVTQTPRYLIKTRGQQVTLSCSPISGHRSVSWYQQTPGQGLQFLFEYFSETQRNKGNFPGRFSGRQFSNSRSEMNVSTLELGDSALYLCASSLDSGGTQYFGPGTRLLVL.

The CDR3 reads CASSQDLASGSKSYEQYF. CDR3 in DNA: TGTGCCAGCAGCCAAGATCTGGCTAGCGGGAGTAAATCCTACGAGCAGTACTTC. This sequence joins TRBV3-1 (or the pseudogene TRBV3-2) and TRBJ2-7; 10 positions match TRBD2. The CDR3 is 18 residues long. Germline trimming cut 0 bases from V and 1 base from J; bases unmatched to any gene: 9. Per the germline V gene, CDR1 is LGHDT and CDR2 is YNNKEL (reference sequence).

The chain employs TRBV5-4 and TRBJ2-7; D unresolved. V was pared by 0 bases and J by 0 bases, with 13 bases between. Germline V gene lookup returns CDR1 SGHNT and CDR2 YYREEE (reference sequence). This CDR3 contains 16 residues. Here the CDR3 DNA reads TGTGCCAGCAGCTTGGCCTCAGACACCAGCTCCTACGAGCAGTACTTC. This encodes CASSLASDTSSYEQYF.

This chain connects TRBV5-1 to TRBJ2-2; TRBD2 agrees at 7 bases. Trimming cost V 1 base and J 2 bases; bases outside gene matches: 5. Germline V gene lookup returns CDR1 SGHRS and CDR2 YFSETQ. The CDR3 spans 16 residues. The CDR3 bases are TGCGCCAGCAGCTTGACCAGCGGGGTAAACACCGGGGAGCTGTTTTTT. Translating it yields CASSLTSGVNTGELFF.

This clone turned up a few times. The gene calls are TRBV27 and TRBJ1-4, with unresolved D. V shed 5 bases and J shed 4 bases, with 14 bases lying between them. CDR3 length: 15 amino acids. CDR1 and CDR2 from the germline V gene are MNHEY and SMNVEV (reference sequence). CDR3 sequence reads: CASSTRRQSNEKLFF. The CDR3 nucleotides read TGTGCCAGCAGTACACGACGACAAAGTAATGAAAAACTGTTTTTT.

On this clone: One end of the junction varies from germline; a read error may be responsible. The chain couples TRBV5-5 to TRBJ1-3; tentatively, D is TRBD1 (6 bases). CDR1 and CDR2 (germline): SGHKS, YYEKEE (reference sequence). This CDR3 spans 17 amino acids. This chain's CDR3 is CASSLVSGGGTGYTIYF. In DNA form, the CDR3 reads TGTGCCAGCAGCTTGGTGTCGGGAGGGGGAACTGGATACACCATATATTTT.

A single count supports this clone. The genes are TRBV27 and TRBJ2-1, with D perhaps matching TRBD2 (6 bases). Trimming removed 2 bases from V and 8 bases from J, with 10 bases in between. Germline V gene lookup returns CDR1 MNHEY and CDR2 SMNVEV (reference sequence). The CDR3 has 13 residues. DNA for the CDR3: TGTGCCAGCAGTTTAGGAGCGGGTGATGAGCAGTTCTTC. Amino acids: CASSLGAGDEQFF.

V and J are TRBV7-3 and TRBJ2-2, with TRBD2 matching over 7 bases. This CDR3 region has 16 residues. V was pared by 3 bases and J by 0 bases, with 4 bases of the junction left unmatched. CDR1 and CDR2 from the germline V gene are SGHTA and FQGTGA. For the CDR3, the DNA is TGTGCCAGCAGCTTGGGAGGGACCACGAACACCGGGGAGCTGTTTTTT. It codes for CASSLGGTTNTGELFF.

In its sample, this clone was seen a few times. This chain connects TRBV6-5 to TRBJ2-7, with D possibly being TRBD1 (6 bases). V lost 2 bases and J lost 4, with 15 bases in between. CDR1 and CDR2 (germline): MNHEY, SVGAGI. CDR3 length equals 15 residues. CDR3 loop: CASSYRDRGGYEQYF. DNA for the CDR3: TGTGCCAGCAGTTACAGGGATCGAGGGGGATACGAGCAGTACTTC.

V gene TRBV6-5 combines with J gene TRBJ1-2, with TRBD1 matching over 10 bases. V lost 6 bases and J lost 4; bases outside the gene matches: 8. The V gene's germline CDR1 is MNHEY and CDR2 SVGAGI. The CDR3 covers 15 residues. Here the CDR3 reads CASSSGTGAFYGYTF. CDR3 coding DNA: TGTGCCAGCAGCTCCGGGACAGGGGCTTTCTATGGCTACACCTTC.

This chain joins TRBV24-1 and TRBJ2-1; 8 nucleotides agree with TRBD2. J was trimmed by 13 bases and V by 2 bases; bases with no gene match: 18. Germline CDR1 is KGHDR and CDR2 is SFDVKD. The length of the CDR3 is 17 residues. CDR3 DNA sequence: TGTGCCACCAGTGATTGGGGGGGAGCGGGAGATAGTTCCTACCAGTTCTTC. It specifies CATSDWGGAGDSSYQFF.

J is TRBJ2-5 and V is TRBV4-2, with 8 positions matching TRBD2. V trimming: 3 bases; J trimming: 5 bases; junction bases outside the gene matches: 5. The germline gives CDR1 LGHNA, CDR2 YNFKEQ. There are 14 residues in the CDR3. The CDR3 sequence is CASSQLLAVETQYF. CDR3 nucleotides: TGTGCCAGCAGCCAGTTACTAGCGGTGGAGACCCAGTACTTC.

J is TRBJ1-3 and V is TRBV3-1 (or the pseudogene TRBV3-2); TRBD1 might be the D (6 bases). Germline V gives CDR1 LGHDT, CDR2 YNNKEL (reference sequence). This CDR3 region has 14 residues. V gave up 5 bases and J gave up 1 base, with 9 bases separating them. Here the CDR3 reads CASSIQGSGNTIYF. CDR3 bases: TGTGCCAGCAGCATACAGGGATCTGGAAACACCATATATTTT.

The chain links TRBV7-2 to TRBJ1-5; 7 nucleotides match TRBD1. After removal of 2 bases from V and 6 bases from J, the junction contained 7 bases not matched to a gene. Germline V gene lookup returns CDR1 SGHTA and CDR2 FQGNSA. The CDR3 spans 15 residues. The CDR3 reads CASSLRGGDGQPQHF. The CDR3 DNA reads TGTGCCAGCAGCTTACGAGGGGGCGACGGTCAGCCCCAGCATTTT.

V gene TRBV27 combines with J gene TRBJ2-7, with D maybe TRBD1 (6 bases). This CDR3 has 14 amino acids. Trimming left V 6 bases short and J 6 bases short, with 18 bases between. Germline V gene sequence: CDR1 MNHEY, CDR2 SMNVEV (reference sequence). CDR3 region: CASSSTGIRGEQYF. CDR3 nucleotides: TGTGCCAGCAGCTCTACCGGGATCAGGGGCGAGCAGTACTTC.